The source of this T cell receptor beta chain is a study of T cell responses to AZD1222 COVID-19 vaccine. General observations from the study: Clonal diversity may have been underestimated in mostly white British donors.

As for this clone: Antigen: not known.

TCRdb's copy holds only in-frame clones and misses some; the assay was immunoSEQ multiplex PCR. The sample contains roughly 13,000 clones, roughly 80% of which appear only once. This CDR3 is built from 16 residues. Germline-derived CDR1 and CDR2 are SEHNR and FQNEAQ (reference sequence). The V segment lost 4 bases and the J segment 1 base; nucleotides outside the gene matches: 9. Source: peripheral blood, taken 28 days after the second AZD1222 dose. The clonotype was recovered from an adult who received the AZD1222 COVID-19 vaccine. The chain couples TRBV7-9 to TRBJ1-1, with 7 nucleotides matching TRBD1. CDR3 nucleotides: TGTGCCAGCAGCTCGAGTGCGGGACAGAGGAACACTGAAGCTTTCTTT. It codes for CASSSSAGQRNTEAFF.